This T cell receptor beta chain was identified during a study of cytomegalovirus exposure and HLA in healthy donors. Study outcomes and limitations: Among TCR sequences, most were rare, though some public TCRs appeared in many donors. According to the study, some 160 TCR beta chains were cytomegalovirus-associated.

Only a few counts were recorded for this clone. Its antigen is unidentified. TCRdb keeps only in-frame clones here, not all; method: immunoSEQ multiplex PCR. The sample consists of approximately 150,000 clones, about 89% of them appearing once. The receptor comes from a woman under 30 in good health and CMV-seropositive. Specimen: PBMCs.

The CDR3 here is CASSQDSGTGPLEQYF. The DNA of the CDR3 is TGTGCCAGCAGCCAAGATTCGGGGACAGGGCCATTGGAGCAGTACTTC. This chain joins TRBV4-2 and TRBJ2-7; 9 positions agree with TRBD1. With 0 bases clipped from V and 7 bases from J, the junction kept 10 bases outside the gene matches. Germline CDR1 and CDR2: LGHNA and YNFKEQ. This CDR3 has 16 amino acids.